This T cell receptor (beta chain) was captured by sequencing in a study of CD8 T cells in Susac syndrome. RNA in amounts of 0.5 to 1 ug was reverse transcribed with random hexamers. immunoSEQ multiplex PCR amplified TCR beta CDR3 across 54 Vbeta, 13 Jbeta. TCRdb re-derived calls from the immunoSEQ multiplex PCR reads in MiXCR, one entry per CDR3 protein. In the table there are 200,000 or so distinct CDR3 sequences, 90% to 96% of which are singletons. Patients with Susac syndrome showed fulfilment of recently defined diagnostic criteria for definite or probable disease. A single count supports this clonotype. This clonotype originated in a human donor with Susac syndrome. Sequencing was carried out using CD4+ T cells from PBMCs.

CDR3 sequence (DNA): TGTGCCAGCAGCCAAGAAAGTCGGGGATACTATGGCTACACCTTC. Its translation: CASSQESRGYYGYTF. The chain has TRBV3-1 and TRBJ1-2; D remains unclear. The length of the CDR3 is 15 residues. Germline V gene lookup returns CDR1 LGHDT and CDR2 YNNKEL (reference sequence). The V and J ends lost 0 bases and 3 bases respectively, with 11 bases between them.